The T cell receptor (beta chain) under discussion was sequenced for a study of technical replicates of blood from several donors. Germline lookup yields CDR1 MNHEY and CDR2 SVGAGI. The V and J ends lost 6 bases and 0 bases respectively, with 9 bases between them. The CDR3 loop spans 15 amino acids. The method was immunoSEQ multiplex PCR; TCRdb's version includes in-frame clones alone and lacks a portion of them. Among about 93,000 clones listed, 95% were seen once. The rearrangement uses TRBV6-5 and TRBJ1-6; D not resolved. The sequenced sample consisted of T cells isolated from PBMCs. This TCR was sampled from a human donor in good health. CDR3 sequence reads: CASSQKLSYNSPLHF. For the CDR3, the DNA is TGTGCCAGCAGCCAAAAACTCTCCTATAATTCACCCCTCCACTTT.